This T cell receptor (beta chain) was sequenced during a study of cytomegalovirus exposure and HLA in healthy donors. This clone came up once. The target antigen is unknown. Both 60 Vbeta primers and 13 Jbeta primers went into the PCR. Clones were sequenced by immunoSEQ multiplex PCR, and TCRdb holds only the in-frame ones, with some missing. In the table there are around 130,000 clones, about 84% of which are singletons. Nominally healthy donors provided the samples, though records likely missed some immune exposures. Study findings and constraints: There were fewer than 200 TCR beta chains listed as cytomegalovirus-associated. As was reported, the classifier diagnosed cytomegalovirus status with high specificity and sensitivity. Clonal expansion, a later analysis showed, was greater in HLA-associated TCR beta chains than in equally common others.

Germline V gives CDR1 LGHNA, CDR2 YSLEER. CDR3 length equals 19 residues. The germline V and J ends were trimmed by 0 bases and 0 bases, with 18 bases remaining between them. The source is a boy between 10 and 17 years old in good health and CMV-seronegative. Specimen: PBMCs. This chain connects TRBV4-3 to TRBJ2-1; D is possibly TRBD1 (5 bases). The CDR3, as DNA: TGCGCCAGCAGCCAAGAATGGGGCAGCGCCCAGAGCTCCTACAATGAGCAGTTCTTC. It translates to CASSQEWGSAQSSYNEQFF.